What follows are 20 T cell receptor beta chains derived from one specimen sequenced in a study of response to subunit inactivated influenza vaccine. One entry per CDR3 protein, called by TCRdb with MiXCR from the RT-PCR reads. The repertoire holds more than 250,000 distinct CDR3 sequences, 21% seen once, with roughly a tenth in the top ten. The sequencing here drew on PBMCs from blood, taken approximately 22 months after vaccination. These receptors were taken from a man between 50 and 75 years old who received an inactivated influenza vaccine.

This rearrangement joins TRBV29-1 to TRBJ2-3, with D possibly matching TRBD1 (5 bases). CDR1 is SQVTM and CDR2 is ANQGSEA in the germline V gene. The V end was cut by 0 bases, the J end by 0 bases, with 22 bases between. This CDR3 contains 19 residues. This CDR3 is CSVEDPYLQGLESTDTQYF. In DNA, the CDR3 is TGCAGCGTTGAAGATCCTTACCTCCAGGGTTTGGAGAGCACAGATACGCAGTATTTT.

J is TRBJ2-3 and V is TRBV9; maybe TRBD1 (5 bases). Per germline, CDR1 SGDLS and CDR2 YYNGEE. CDR3 length equals 17 residues. Trimming left V 4 bases short and J 2 bases short, with 20 bases between. CDR3 nucleotides: TGTGCCAGCAGCCGTTCTTTACGGTCCAGGGCCACAGATACGCAGTATTTT. This translates into CASSRSLRSRATDTQYF.

This clonotype was detected many times. The chain employs TRBV12-3 or TRBV12-4 and TRBJ1-3; D ambiguous. The V end was cut by 6 bases, the J end by 0 bases, with 15 bases between. The CDR3 contains 16 residues. The CDR3 spells CASSPLPAASGNTIYF. DNA for the CDR3: TGTGCCAGCAGCCCACTCCCGGCCGCCTCTGGAAACACCATATATTTT.

This clonotype has a handful of counts. The chain couples TRBV29-1 to TRBJ2-5, with no clear D. Trimming took off 4 bases at V and 5 bases at J, with 17 bases between the two ends. Germline V gives CDR1 SQVTM, CDR2 ANQGSEA. The CDR3 runs to 14 residues. The CDR3 loop is CSVGYVRDGETQYF. The CDR3 DNA sequence: TGCAGCGTTGGTTACGTAAGAGACGGGGAGACCCAGTACTTC.

The CDR3 coding sequence is TGCGCCAGCAGCGCGTACCCCCGGGACCGAACCGGGGAGCTGTTTTTT. This gives the protein CASSAYPRDRTGELFF. The rearrangement joins TRBV5-1 to TRBJ2-2; tentatively, D is TRBD1 or TRBD2 (5 bases each). Trimming took 4 bases from V and 5 from J, leaving 18 bases between them. The CDR3 extends over 16 amino acids. Germline V gene lookup returns CDR1 SGHRS and CDR2 YFSETQ.

The chain has TRBV6-1 and TRBJ2-2; weak D call: TRBD2 (6 bases). Germline V gene lookup returns CDR1 MNHNS and CDR2 SASEGT. The CDR3 contains 15 residues. V dropped 10 bases and J dropped 1 base, with 16 bases sitting between them. The CDR3 loop is CATLPGTLNTGELFF. CDR3 DNA: TGTGCCACCTTACCCGGGACTTTGAACACCGGGGAGCTGTTTTTT.

The chain has TRBV18 and TRBJ1-4; no reliable D call. CDR1 and CDR2 (germline): KGHSH, LQKENI. The CDR3 is 15 amino acids. V was pared by 5 bases and J by 3 bases, with 13 bases between. The CDR3: CASSEQETPNEKLFF. The DNA of the CDR3 is TGTGCCAGCTCAGAGCAGGAGACACCTAATGAAAAACTGTTTTTT.

V is TRBV12-3 or TRBV12-4 and J is TRBJ2-7; D gene ambiguous. The CDR3 loop spans 13 amino acids. V was cut by 7 bases and J by 3 bases, with 13 bases left in between. The chain's CDR3 is CASTAWWDYEQYF. The CDR3 nucleotides are TGTGCCAGCACCGCGTGGTGGGACTACGAGCAGTACTTC.

The table lists this clonotype with a few counts. The chain recombines TRBV4-1 with TRBJ2-7; D tentatively reads TRBD1 or TRBD2 (6 bases each). The CDR3 loop spans 16 amino acids. Trimming pared 0 bases from V and 2 bases from J, leaving 14 bases between. The germline gives CDR1 MGHRA, CDR2 YSYEKL. In DNA form, the CDR3 reads TGCGCCAGCAGCCAAGATTCGGGGGACATCACCTACGAGCAGTACTTC. This gives the protein CASSQDSGDITYEQYF.

J is TRBJ2-7 and V is TRBV28, with D maybe TRBD2 (5 bases). Trimming shortened V by 3 bases and J by 4 bases, and 13 bases separated the two germline ends. CDR1 and CDR2 from the germline V gene are MDHEN and SYDVKM. The CDR3 contains 14 residues. DNA of the CDR3: TGTGCCAGCAGTTTTAGGATTAGACTATACGAGCAGTACTTC. Its translation: CASSFRIRLYEQYF. Supplemented by reference TRBV28 and TRBJ2-7, the full variable domain reads DVKVTQSSRYLVKRTGEKVFLECVQDMDHENMFWYRQDPGLGLRLIYFSYDVKMKEKGDIPEGYSVSREKKERFSLILESASTNQTSMYLCASSFRIRLYEQYFGPGTRLTVT.

V and J are TRBV19 and TRBJ1-2; D gene ambiguous. CDR1 and CDR2 (germline): LNHDA, SQIVND (reference sequence). The ends were cut back, 5 bases at V and 6 bases at J, with 13 bases in the middle. The CDR3 length is 13 residues. In DNA form, the CDR3 reads TGTGCCAGTAGTTCTTTCGTATCGGATGGCTACACCTTC. This codes for CASSSFVSDGYTF.

The CDR3 coding sequence is TGTGCCAGCAGTTTTACGGCAGAAGAGACCCAGTACTTC. It translates to CASSFTAEETQYF. The chain combines TRBV28 with TRBJ2-5; D not resolved. This CDR3 has 13 amino acids. The germline V and J ends were trimmed by 3 bases and 3 bases, with 8 bases remaining between them. Germline CDR1 is MDHEN and CDR2 is SYDVKM.

The chain carries TRBV6-4 and TRBJ2-3, with D possibly matching TRBD2 (7 bases). Germline assignment: CDR1 MRHNA and CDR2 SNTAGT. This CDR3 comprises 21 residues. The V end was cut by 5 bases, the J end by 5 bases, with 35 bases between. CDR3: CASSQLRRDTSLGLSIDTQYF. CDR3 in DNA: TGTGCCAGCAGTCAACTCCGACGGGACACCTCGCTGGGACTATCTATAGATACGCAGTATTTT.

The gene calls are TRBV6-2 or TRBV6-3 and TRBJ2-4; 7 bases are a match to TRBD1. Germline lookup yields CDR1 MNHEY and CDR2 SVGEGT. The CDR3 is 14 amino acids. V lost 2 bases, J lost 8 bases, and 6 bases stayed unmatched. CDR3 region: CASSYEGGADIQYF. The CDR3 bases are TGTGCCAGCAGTTACGAAGGGGGCGCGGACATTCAGTACTTC.

This clonotype has at least ten counts. CDR3 bases: TGCGCCAGCAGCACACAGGGGGGATTTAATTCACCCCTCCACTTT. Residues: CASSTQGGFNSPLHF. The chain carries TRBV5-1 and TRBJ1-6; 8 bases are shared with TRBD1. CDR1 and CDR2 (germline): SGHRS, YFSETQ. The ends lost 4 bases at V and 6 bases at J; junction bases unmatched: 6. This CDR3 has 15 amino acids. The complete variable domain, with remaining parts taken from reference TRBV5-1 and TRBJ1-6, reads KAGVTQTPRYLIKTRGQQVTLSCSPISGHRSVSWYQQTPGQGLQFLFEYFSETQRNKGNFPGRFSGRQFSNSRSEMNVSTLELGDSALYLCASSTQGGFNSPLHFGNGTRLTVT.

In this sample, this clonotype turned up many times. The V and J genes are TRBV19 and TRBJ1-5; no clear D. CDR1 LNHDA and CDR2 SQIVND come from the germline V gene (reference sequence). Between the trimmed V and J ends, which lost 3 bases and 4 bases, there was a span of 13 bases. This CDR3 contains 15 residues. This chain's CDR3 is CASSIGRLGNQPQHF. The CDR3 DNA is TGTGCCAGTAGTATTGGTAGGTTGGGAAATCAGCCCCAGCATTTT.

This clonotype has only a few counts. CDR3 loop: CASRELDTTGELFF. In nucleotides, the CDR3 is TGTGCCTCCAGGGAGCTGGATACCACCGGGGAGCTGTTTTTT. V usage is TRBV28 and J usage is TRBJ2-2; D assignment may be TRBD1 or TRBD2 (5 bases each). V was cut by 11 bases and J by 4 bases, with 17 bases left in between. The V gene's germline CDR1 is MDHEN and CDR2 SYDVKM. The CDR3 extends over 14 amino acids. Together with reference TRBV28 and TRBJ2-2, the CDR3 gives the full variable domain: DVKVTQSSRYLVKRTGEKVFLECVQDMDHENMFWYRQDPGLGLRLIYFSYDVKMKEKGDIPEGYSVSREKKERFSLILESASTNQTSMYLCASRELDTTGELFFGEGSRLTVL.

CDR3 bases: TGCGCCAGCAGCTCTGGATTGGACACTGGAAACACCATATATTTT. Its translation: CASSSGLDTGNTIYF. The V call is TRBV5-1, the J call TRBJ1-3; TRBD1 might be the D (5 bases). The CDR3 length is 15 residues. Germline V gives CDR1 SGHRS, CDR2 YFSETQ. The V and J ends lost 3 bases and 2 bases respectively, with 12 bases between them. The full variable domain, completed using reference TRBV5-1 and TRBJ1-3, is KAGVTQTPRYLIKTRGQQVTLSCSPISGHRSVSWYQQTPGQGLQFLFEYFSETQRNKGNFPGRFSGRQFSNSRSEMNVSTLELGDSALYLCASSSGLDTGNTIYFGEGSWLTVV.

The rearrangement uses TRBV6-7 and TRBJ2-1; 10 positions agree with TRBD1. TRBV6-7 qualifies as an ORF whose function is uncertain. The CDR3 has 16 residues. V was clipped by 5 bases and J by 7 bases; unmatched bases: 11. CDR3 region: CASSRDRGFGSNEQFF. CDR3 sequence (DNA): TGTGCCAGCAGTCGGGACAGGGGATTTGGGTCGAATGAGCAGTTCTTC.

This chain joins TRBV28 and TRBJ2-7; D not certain. Germline CDR1 is MDHEN and CDR2 is SYDVKM. CDR3 length equals 14 residues. The germline V and J ends were trimmed by 2 bases and 3 bases, with 11 bases remaining between them. CDR3 sequence: CASSLHRSLYEQYF. The CDR3 DNA sequence: TGTGCCAGCAGTTTACATCGGTCACTCTACGAGCAGTACTTC.